This TCR beta chain was captured by sequencing in a study of T cell changes during pregnancy in multiple sclerosis. The CDR3 is 16 residues long. Germline CDR1 reads MNHEY; CDR2 reads SVGAGI. Trimming removed 0 bases from V and 4 bases from J; junction bases left unmatched: 7. Assay: immunoSEQ multiplex PCR; the TCRdb copy retains only in-frame clones and omits some. Altogether under 50,000 clones are present, 92% being singletons, with the ten largest covering under 30%. Sequenced here: CD8+ T cells from peripheral blood mononuclear cells, sampled before pregnancy. The sequence came from a female donor with multiple sclerosis, enrolled in a pregnancy study. The chain is built from TRBV6-5 and TRBJ1-2; 8 positions match TRBD1. CDR3 in DNA: TGTGCCAGCAGTTACTCGAGTGGGGACAGGAGCTATGGCTACACCTTC. Its protein is CASSYSSGDRSYGYTF.